A selection of T cell receptor beta chains follows, all from one sample in a study of blood T cell repertoires in COVID-19. TCRdb's table, derived via immunoSEQ multiplex PCR, lists solely in-frame clones and lacks some. Seen here are about 270,000 clones, roughly nine tenths observed once, and the top ten hold less than 15%. Material for sequencing was peripheral blood. These TCRs come from a woman younger than 45 with COVID-19, enrolled during active disease. Both conserved end residues are part of each CDR3. A D gene is named only where the DNA matches it firmly. Clone sizes are given selectively: once, few, many, or a class where the clone is expanded.

j_call d_call v_call clone_size cdr3_nt cdr3_aa
TRBJ2-7 - TRBV5-1 - TGCGCCAGCAGCTTAGAACTGTCCTACGAGCAGTACTTC CASSLELSYEQYF
TRBJ1-3 - TRBV18 - TGTGCCAGCTCACCAGAAGCGGGACAACGCTCTGGAAACACCATATATTTT CASSPEAGQRSGNTIYF
TRBJ2-7 - TRBV2 - TGTGCCAGCAGTGTTCAATCCACCGTAAGCAGGGAGCAGTACTTC CASSVQSTVSREQYF
TRBJ1-1 - TRBV12-3/TRBV12-4 - TGTGCCAGCAGTTTAACTGGTGCTGCTTTCTTT CASSLTGAAFF
TRBJ2-7 - TRBV3-1/TRBV3-2 - TGTGCCAGCAGCAACGGGGACATCTCCTACGAGCAGTACTTC CASSNGDISYEQYF
TRBJ1-2 - TRBV19 once TGTGCCAGTTACACTTCAGGGCCCTGGGGTGGCTACACCTTC CASYTSGPWGGYTF
TRBJ2-7 TRBD1 TRBV7-2 - TGTGCCAGCAGACCAGACCTACGACGGACAGGTCGGAACGAGCAGTACTTC CASRPDLRRTGRNEQYF
TRBJ1-1 - TRBV5-6 - TGTGCCAGCAGCTTGTCAGGGCGCACTGAAGCTTTCTTT CASSLSGRTEAFF
TRBJ1-1 TRBD1 TRBV6-1 - TGTGCCAGCAGTGAAGCGGTGGGCAGGGGGTTGGTGGACACTGAAGCTTTCTTT CASSEAVGRGLVDTEAFF
TRBJ2-7 - TRBV10-1 - TGCGCCAGCAGTGAGTCGTCCGGGGCCTACGAGCAGTACTTC CASSESSGAYEQYF
TRBJ1-2 - TRBV5-6 once TGTGCCAGCAGCTTGGCCGGGAGGGGCTATGGCTACACCTTC CASSLAGRGYGYTF
TRBJ1-2 - TRBV21-1 once TGTGCCACCTCGGACAGAGTTTATGGCTACACCTTC CATSDRVYGYTF
TRBJ1-1 TRBD1 TRBV14 - TGTGCCAGCAGCCAAGCTTTCAGGGGGAGGAACACTGAAGCTTTCTTT CASSQAFRGRNTEAFF
TRBJ2-1 TRBD1 TRBV18 - TGTGCCAGCTCACCCTACCAGGCAGGGGGCATGGGCAATGAGCAGTTCTTC CASSPYQAGGMGNEQFF
TRBJ2-7 TRBD2 TRBV27 - TGTGCCAGCAGTTGGGCGGGGGGCAGGTACGAGCAGTACTTC CASSWAGGRYEQYF
TRBJ2-1 TRBD2 TRBV7-2 - TGTGCCAGCAGCCCCTGGACTAGCGGGGGAAATGAGCAGTTCTTC CASSPWTSGGNEQFF
TRBJ2-2 TRBD1 TRBV18 - TGTGCCAGCTCACCCGGACAGGGGGCGACCGGGGAGCTGTTTTTT CASSPGQGATGELFF
TRBJ2-5 - TRBV15 - TGTGCCACCAGCAGAGATCGTATCGGGGGAACTGCGGGAGAGACCCAGTACTTC CATSRDRIGGTAGETQYF
TRBJ2-7 - TRBV18 few TGTGCCAGCTCACCCACCGGGGGTCCCTACGAGCAGTACTTC CASSPTGGPYEQYF
TRBJ2-2 - TRBV10-2 - TGCGCCAGCAGTGAGCCCCCCAGGGCCGGGGAGCTGTTTTTT CASSEPPRAGELFF
TRBJ1-6 - TRBV7-9 - TGTGCCAGCAGCTCCTACTCAGGGGATTCACCCCTCCACTTT CASSSYSGDSPLHF
TRBJ2-7 TRBD1 TRBV7-2 few TGTGCCAGCAGCCCGAGGACAGGGAATATCCACGAGCAGTACTTC CASSPRTGNIHEQYF
TRBJ2-2 TRBD2 TRBV11-2 - TGTGCCAGCAGCTTAGGGGTTAGGACTAGCGGGGCCGGGGAGCTGTTTTTT CASSLGVRTSGAGELFF
TRBJ1-4 - TRBV5-8 few TGTGCCAGCAGCTTGGGGACAGTTTCAACTAATGAAAAACTGTTTTTT CASSLGTVSTNEKLFF
TRBJ2-2 - TRBV18 once TGTGCCAGCTCTCAAGACAGTTACACCGGGGAGCTGTTTTTT CASSQDSYTGELFF
TRBJ1-1 - TRBV9 once TGTGCCAGCAGCCCCCCGGGGGGCACTGAAGCTTTCTTT CASSPPGGTEAFF
TRBJ2-2 TRBD2 TRBV5-4 once TGTGCCAGCAGCCCGGTGGCGGGGGGCACCGGGGAGCTGTTTTTT CASSPVAGGTGELFF
TRBJ2-7 TRBD1 TRBV27 - TGTGCCAGCGTGCCGGGACAGGGGTTCCACGAGCAGTACTTC CASVPGQGFHEQYF
TRBJ1-5 TRBD1 TRBV24-1 once TGTGCCACCAGTGATTTGCAAGGGGGCGATCAGCCCCAGCATTTT CATSDLQGGDQPQHF
TRBJ2-7 TRBD1 TRBV6-5 - TGTGCCAGCAGTTACCAACAAGCAGGGGGCGGGAAGCAGTACTTC CASSYQQAGGGKQYF
TRBJ1-2 TRBD1 TRBV6-5 - TGTGCCAGCAGTCCGACAGGGGGCTATGGCTACACCTTC CASSPTGGYGYTF
TRBJ1-1 - TRBV20-1 - TGCAGTGCTAGTCGAACTTTAGTGAACACTGAAGCTTTCTTT CSASRTLVNTEAFF
TRBJ1-5 - TRBV3-1/TRBV3-2 few TGTGCCAGCAGCCAAGGGTGGGGAGCTGAACAGCCCCAGCATTTT CASSQGWGAEQPQHF
TRBJ2-7 - TRBV30 - TGTGCCTGGAGTCCTAATCGGGTAAGCCCGCAGTACTTC CAWSPNRVSPQYF
TRBJ2-3 TRBD2 TRBV5-4 - TGTGCCAGCAGTCCGGCGGGGGGGCTTGAGGCAGATACGCAGTATTTT CASSPAGGLEADTQYF
TRBJ2-7 - TRBV2 - TGTGCCAGCAGTCTCCGGACACTTTCCTACGAGCAGTACTTC CASSLRTLSYEQYF
TRBJ1-3 - TRBV2 once TGTGCCAGCAGTGGAGAAGACACCATATATTTT CASSGEDTIYF
TRBJ2-2 TRBD1 TRBV29-1 - TGCAGCGGCCGGGACAGGGGGGGCACCGGGGAGCTGTTTTTT CSGRDRGGTGELFF
TRBJ1-4 - TRBV30 - TGTGCCTGGAGTACGGGTGAGGCGGGTAATGAAAAACTGTTTTTT CAWSTGEAGNEKLFF
TRBJ2-2 - TRBV7-9 - TGTGCCAGCAGCTCCCTGACAGGAACGAACACCGGGGAGCTGTTTTTT CASSSLTGTNTGELFF
TRBJ2-5 TRBD2 TRBV30 - TGTGCCTGGAGTTCATGGACTAGCGGGGACCAAGAGACCCAGTACTTC CAWSSWTSGDQETQYF
TRBJ1-1 - TRBV5-1 - TGCGCCAGCAGCAGTCCCGAGGGGAGGGGAAAGCCCCTCACTGAAGCTTTCTTT CASSSPEGRGKPLTEAFF
TRBJ2-7 - TRBV18 - TGTGCCAGCTCACCGCGGGACGGGCTTGGCGAGCAGTACTTC CASSPRDGLGEQYF
TRBJ1-5 - TRBV19 - TGTGCCACCAAGCCCCGCGCCCAGGGGCAGCCCCAGCATTTT CATKPRAQGQPQHF
TRBJ2-7 TRBD1 TRBV29-1 - TGCAGCGTTGGGGCAGGGGGCTTTCCCTACGAGCAGTACTTC CSVGAGGFPYEQYF
TRBJ2-7 TRBD1 TRBV11-2 - TGTGCCAGCAGCTTAGAGCGGACAGGGGTTCGCGAGCAGTACTTC CASSLERTGVREQYF
TRBJ1-2 - TRBV19 few TGTGCCAGTACGGAGGCGGCCCTACATTCGTACACCTTC CASTEAALHSYTF
TRBJ2-1 TRBD2 TRBV6-8 once TGTGCCAGCAGTTATTGCGGGGGGGGGAGCAATGAGCAGTTCTTC CASSYCGGGSNEQFF
TRBJ1-1 TRBD1 TRBV7-9 - TGTGCCGGGGACAGGGAGGTCACTGAAGCTTTCTTT CAGDREVTEAFF
TRBJ2-7 - TRBV13 - TGTGCCAGCAGCTTAGGAATCGGCGAGCAGTACTTC CASSLGIGEQYF
TRBJ2-7 TRBD2 TRBV7-9 once TGTGCCAGCAGCCTGCTAGCGGGGGGGCGCCACGAGCAGTACTTC CASSLLAGGRHEQYF
TRBJ2-3 TRBD2 TRBV3-1/TRBV3-2 - TGTGCCAGCAGCCTCATTTACCGGCCTAGCGGGGGGGCCGCAGATACGCAGTATTTT CASSLIYRPSGGAADTQYF
TRBJ2-2 TRBD2 TRBV25-1 - TGTGCCAGCAGTGAATTTGCTAGCGGGACTCCTAACACCGGGGAGCTGTTTTTT CASSEFASGTPNTGELFF
TRBJ1-5 - TRBV4-1 few TGCGCCAGCAGCCCATTGTACGGGAGGGGGATAAGCAATCAGCCCCAGCATTTT CASSPLYGRGISNQPQHF